The clone carrying this T cell receptor beta chain turned up a few times. For TCR beta, libraries came from iRepertoire HTBI primers and Arm-PCR of CDR3 regions. TCRdb used MiXCR to reprocess the multiplex PCR reads, holding one entry per CDR3 protein. The table shows over 350,000 distinct CDR3 sequences, with 11% to 15% occurring only once. The sample is drawn from a study of regulatory T cells in long-lasting Graves disease. V shed 7 bases and J shed 2 bases, with 12 bases lying between them. The CDR3 has 13 residues. The V gene's germline CDR1 is MDHEN and CDR2 SYDVKM. Indicated time point: newly diagnosed GD, antithyroid drugs for less than 3 months. Making the TCR library involved RNA that had been extracted from PBMCs. American Thyroid Association guidelines were used to diagnose Graves' disease. This same sample was also part of a study on T cells in Graves' hyperthyroidism and ophthalmopathy. That study reports: The HTBI primer set drove a first-round RT-PCR of the TCR CDR3.

The sequence was obtained from a woman between 45 and 65 years old with Graves disease. The chain joins TRBV28 to TRBJ2-7; D remains ambiguous. The sequencing used peripheral blood mononuclear cells (PBMCs), collected at new diagnosis, from a patient treated with antithyroid drugs. For the CDR3, the DNA is TGTGCCAGCATCGATTACCTAACCTACGAGCAGTACTTC. Its protein is CASIDYLTYEQYF.